The sequence of this T cell receptor (beta chain) was determined in a study of shared T cell receptors in the human thymus (dated by TCRdb to the early 2020s). About the full investigation: The study investigated the way shared, self-reactive T-cell receptor alpha chains are produced in the human thymus.

Trimming costs V 1 base and J 7 bases, and their ends lie 7 bases apart. The CDR3, from cysteine to phenylalanine, totals 12 residues. Of the read, only the CDR3 DNA is kept; its 36 bases are in frame from base 1. Based on the germline V gene, the CDR1 and CDR2 sequences are SGHDN and FVKESK. In regard to this clone: This clone's antigen is unknown. Per-base quality was not reported, and no clone a single base away is much larger than it.

Library preparation used the immunoSEQ multiplex PCR assay. TCRdb limited this immuneACCESS table to in-frame rearrangements with V and J called. A share of clones is missing; checked studies link under half to unresolved V genes, and the rest is unexplained. A total of under 450,000 clones appear in this sample, 95% of them only once. The ten largest clones take up about 0.02% of the sample. The sequenced material came from thymocytes. This chain joins TRBV14 to TRBJ1-2; no D gene is confidently identified. The clonotype was recovered from a human donor. CDR3 protein: CASSQGAGGYTF. In nucleotides, the sequence is TGTGCCAGCAGCCAAGGGGCAGGTGGCTACACCTTC.